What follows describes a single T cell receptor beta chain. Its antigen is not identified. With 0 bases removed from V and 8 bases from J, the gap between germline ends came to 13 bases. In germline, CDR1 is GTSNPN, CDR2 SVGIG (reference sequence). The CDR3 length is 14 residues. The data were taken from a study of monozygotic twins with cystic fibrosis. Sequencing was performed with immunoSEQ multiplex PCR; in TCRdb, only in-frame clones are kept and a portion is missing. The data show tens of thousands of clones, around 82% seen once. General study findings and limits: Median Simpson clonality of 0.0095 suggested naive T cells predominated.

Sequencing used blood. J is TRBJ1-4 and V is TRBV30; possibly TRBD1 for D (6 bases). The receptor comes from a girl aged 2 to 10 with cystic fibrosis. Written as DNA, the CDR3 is TGTGCCTGGAGTGTGGCAGGGGAACGAGAAAAACTGTTTTTT. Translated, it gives CAWSVAGEREKLFF.